What follows describes a single T cell receptor (beta chain). The target antigen is unknown. The data were obtained in a study of T cell responses to AZD1222 COVID-19 vaccine. Study-level findings and limits: Recipients of AZD1222 seropositive at baseline numbered only 6 or 7. In a largely white British group with more females than males, clonal diversity was possibly underestimated. Dominant CD4 TCR responses targeted spike regions 160-218 and 743-854.

Measured with immunoSEQ multiplex PCR; TCRdb has only the in-frame clones, and not every one. The table lists 200,000 or so clones, roughly 92% of them singletons. Sequencing used peripheral blood, obtained 28 days after the second AZD1222 dose. This clonotype was sampled from an adult who received the AZD1222 COVID-19 vaccine.

This chain's CDR3 is CASSGSGGRTEAFF. DNA of the CDR3: TGTGCCAGCAGCGGATCAGGGGGCCGAACTGAAGCTTTCTTT. The chain carries TRBV9 and TRBJ1-1; 8 positions agree with TRBD1. From germline, CDR1 is SGDLS and CDR2 YYNGEE. V was pared by 3 bases and J by 5 bases, with 6 bases of the junction left unmatched. The length of the CDR3 is 14 residues. Variable domain in full (rest from reference TRBV9 and TRBJ1-1): DSGVTQTPKHLITATGQRVTLRCSPRSGDLSVYWYQQSLDQGLQFLIQYYNGEERAKGNILERFSAQQFPDLHSELNLSSLELGDSALYFCASSGSGGRTEAFFGQGTRLTVV.